This T cell receptor beta chain was identified in a study of blood T cell repertoires in COVID-19. Study summary: From the United States, Italy and Spain came samples of acute and convalescent COVID-19. Nucleic acid was either cDNA or gDNA, and it came from T cells, B-cell-depleted T cells, or PBMCs.

Seattle patients were enrolled during active infection and followed longitudinally. As processed by the authors: Counts of nucleated cells, estimated from reference gene primer amplification, were obtained. The assay was immunoSEQ multiplex PCR, and TCRdb's table has in-frame clones only and misses some. Clonal size and the V and J genes are those of that table, whereas D and trimming came from the DNA. Here the sample spans about 200,000 clones, roughly 92% being singletons. This clonotype was sampled from a man between 60 and 75 years old with COVID-19, enrolled during active disease. The material sequenced was peripheral blood.

CDR3 sequence reads: CASSLTLAGAGRKADTQYF. CDR3 bases: TGTGCCAGCAGTTTAACACTAGCGGGGGCAGGGAGGAAAGCAGATACGCAGTATTTT. V gene TRBV27 combines with J gene TRBJ2-3; 11 bases are a match to TRBD2. CDR1 is MNHEY and CDR2 is SMNVEV in the germline V gene (reference sequence). The CDR3 extends over 19 amino acids. With V trimmed by 2 bases and J by 4 bases, 14 bases remained unmatched.